Presented here are 27 T cell receptor beta chains from one specimen sequenced in a study of cytomegalovirus exposure and HLA in healthy donors. PCR primers comprised 60 Vbeta and 13 Jbeta primers. Only in-frame clones appear in the TCRdb table, and some are missing; sequencing was by immunoSEQ multiplex PCR. The sample includes approximately 140,000 clones, approximately 73% of them seen just once. The source material was PBMCs. All receptors come from a human donor in good health.

The chain carries TRBV7-9 and TRBJ2-3; 10 nucleotides align to TRBD2. Germline CDR1 is SEHNR and CDR2 is FQNEAQ (reference sequence). Germline trimming cut 6 bases from V and 5 bases from J; bases unmatched to any gene: 8. The CDR3 is 15 amino acids. CDR3 sequence: CASRYLAGAGDTQYF. CDR3 nucleotides: TGTGCCAGCAGGTACCTAGCGGGAGCTGGAGATACGCAGTATTTT. Full variable domain (outside the CDR3, taken from reference TRBV7-9 and TRBJ2-3): DTGVSQNPRHKITKRGQNVTFRCDPISEHNRLYWYRQTLGQGPEFLTYFQNEAQLEKSRLLSDRFSAERPKGSFSTLEIQRTEQGDSAMYLCASRYLAGAGDTQYFGPGTRLTVL.

The chain recombines TRBV6-1 with TRBJ2-7; TRBD2 matches at 8 bases. This CDR3 contains 14 residues. The V and J ends lost 7 bases and 2 bases, in that order; junction bases with no gene match: 7. The germline V gene has CDR1 MNHNS and CDR2 SASEGT. CDR3: CASTLREGPYEQYF. DNA of the CDR3: TGTGCCAGCACCCTTCGGGAGGGACCCTACGAGCAGTACTTC.

This chain uses TRBV7-9 with TRBJ1-4, with D uncertain. V was pared by 3 bases and J by 4 bases, with 12 bases between. Germline-derived CDR1 and CDR2 are SEHNR and FQNEAQ (reference sequence). This CDR3 spans 15 amino acids. The CDR3 here is CASSFGPAINEKLFF. The CDR3 coding sequence is TGTGCCAGCAGCTTTGGGCCTGCAATTAATGAAAAACTGTTTTTT.

The chain is built from TRBV14 and TRBJ2-1, with 9 bases matching TRBD2. This CDR3 region has 15 residues. CDR1 and CDR2 (germline): SGHDN, FVKESK. The junction had 6 bases not matched to a gene; V was cut back by 4 bases and J by 5 bases. The CDR3 loop reads CASSPREGDNNEQFF. The CDR3 coding sequence is TGTGCCAGCAGCCCGCGGGAGGGGGACAACAATGAGCAGTTCTTC.

This rearrangement joins TRBV7-6 to TRBJ2-1; 8 bases map to TRBD2. There are 15 residues in the CDR3. Germline V gene sequence: CDR1 SGHVS, CDR2 FNYEAQ. Trimming at V came to 5 bases and at J to 4 bases, leaving 7 bases not matched to a gene. The CDR3 reads CASSPQGGRYNEQFF. The CDR3 nucleotides are TGTGCCAGCAGCCCACAAGGCGGGAGGTACAATGAGCAGTTCTTC.

This clone was found a few times. This chain joins TRBV6-5 and TRBJ1-4; D might be TRBD1 (5 bases). The germline V gene has CDR1 MNHEY and CDR2 SVGAGI. The CDR3 is made up of 14 amino acids. The V end lost 5 bases, the J end lost 7 bases, and 14 bases lay between the germline ends. DNA of the CDR3: TGTGCCAGCAGTATTGGAAGGGGAAGTGAAAAACTGTTTTTT. Its translation: CASSIGRGSEKLFF.

This clone was seen just once. V is TRBV9 and J is TRBJ2-1; possibly TRBD1 for D (6 bases). Germline-derived CDR1 and CDR2 are SGDLS and YYNGEE. The CDR3 has 14 amino acids. Between the trimmed V and J ends, which lost 0 bases and 6 bases, there was a span of 10 bases. The CDR3 DNA follows: TGTGCCAGCAGCGTAGGTTCCAGGGGCAATGAGCAGTTCTTC. Protein product: CASSVGSRGNEQFF.

The genes are TRBV4-1 and TRBJ1-2, with D perhaps matching TRBD1 (5 bases). Germline CDR1 reads MGHRA; CDR2 reads YSYEKL. The CDR3 is made up of 13 amino acids. Between the trimmed V and J ends, which lost 3 bases and 8 bases, there was a span of 13 bases. In DNA form, the CDR3 reads TGCGCCAGCAGCCAGATCAGGGATGTGGGCTACACCTTC. It translates to CASSQIRDVGYTF.

The chain has TRBV2 and TRBJ2-7; D not resolved. Germline V lookup: CDR1 SNHLY, CDR2 FYNNEI. V was cut by 4 bases and J by 1 base, with 8 bases left in between. The CDR3 length is 13 residues. CDR3 loop: CASSVAVSYEQYF. The CDR3 DNA follows: TGTGCCAGCAGTGTCGCGGTTTCCTACGAGCAGTACTTC.

The CDR3 is CASSYWALQGYGYTF. As DNA, the CDR3 is TGTGCCAGCAGTTACTGGGCGCTACAGGGTTATGGCTACACCTTC. This chain uses TRBV6-6 with TRBJ1-2, with a possible D match to TRBD1 (6 bases). Germline V lookup: CDR1 MNHNY, CDR2 SVGAGI (reference sequence). With 1 base removed from V and 5 bases from J, the gap between germline ends came to 14 bases. The CDR3 loop spans 15 amino acids.

This clone was found a few times. The chain couples TRBV7-2 to TRBJ2-1; D uncertain. The CDR3 length is 13 residues. Germline CDR1 is SGHTA and CDR2 is FQGNSA. Trimming stripped 0 bases from V and 10 bases from J, with 10 bases between. CDR3 coding DNA: TGTGCCAGCAGCTTAGCGAGAGCATACGAGCAGTTCTTC. It translates to CASSLARAYEQFF.

The V call is TRBV5-1, the J call TRBJ2-2; D unclear. This CDR3 comprises 11 residues. CDR1 and CDR2 (germline): SGHRS, YFSETQ. The ends were cut back, 7 bases at V and 6 bases at J, with 7 bases in the middle. The CDR3 reads CASASAGELFF. The CDR3 nucleotides are TGCGCCAGCGCCTCGGCCGGGGAGCTGTTTTTT.

The chain links TRBV2 to TRBJ2-5; D unresolved. The CDR3 runs 14 residues. Germline V gene sequence: CDR1 SNHLY, CDR2 FYNNEI. Trimming took 6 bases from V and 4 from J, leaving 15 bases between them. In nucleotides, the CDR3 is TGTGCCAGCAGATTAGCTAGGTTGGGAGAGACCCAGTACTTC. Its protein is CASRLARLGETQYF. Full variable domain (rest looked up from reference TRBV2 and TRBJ2-5): EPEVTQTPSHQVTQMGQEVILRCVPISNHLYFYWYRQILGQKVEFLVSFYNNEISEKSEIFDDQFSVERPDGSNFTLKIRSTKLEDSAMYFCASRLARLGETQYFGPGTRLLVL.

This clone was seen once. The chain employs TRBV28 and TRBJ2-4; 8 nucleotides agree with TRBD2. V lost 1 base, J lost 7 bases, and 6 bases stayed unmatched. Germline assignment: CDR1 MDHEN and CDR2 SYDVKM. This CDR3 contains 15 residues. The CDR3 nucleotides read TGTGCCAGCAGTTTATTCGGGACGGGGGGGAACATTCAGTACTTC. This sequence encodes CASSLFGTGGNIQYF.

This clone was observed a handful of times. V gene TRBV5-1 combines with J gene TRBJ1-6, with 9 bases identical to TRBD1. This CDR3 comprises 14 residues. Germline lookup yields CDR1 SGHRS and CDR2 YFSETQ. The V and J ends lost 5 bases and 6 bases, in that order; junction bases with no gene match: 3. CDR3 in DNA: TGCGCCAGCAGGTGGGGACAGGGTAATTCACCCCTCCACTTT. Translation: CASRWGQGNSPLHF.

The rearrangement links TRBV6-1 to TRBJ2-7, with TRBD2 as a possible D gene (6 bases). The CDR3 sequence is 14 residues long. Germline V CDR1 and CDR2: MNHNS, SASEGT. Trimming left V 5 bases short and J 0 bases short, with 11 bases between. The CDR3 DNA sequence: TGTGCCAGCAGTCCCCGGGGGAGCTCCTACGAGCAGTACTTC. The encoded protein is CASSPRGSSYEQYF.

J is TRBJ2-3 and V is TRBV2, with 7 bases aligning to TRBD1. Germline lookup yields CDR1 SNHLY and CDR2 FYNNEI. Trimming at V came to 6 bases and at J to 2 bases, leaving 11 bases not matched to a gene. The CDR3 spans 16 residues. The CDR3 here is CASRTLGGGNTDTQYF. The CDR3 nucleotides are TGTGCCAGCAGGACCCTAGGGGGCGGCAACACAGATACGCAGTATTTT.

This clone was seen a handful of times. The chain is built from TRBV7-3 and TRBJ1-2; the D is unclear. The V and J ends lost 5 bases and 0 bases respectively, with 7 bases between them. Per the germline V gene, CDR1 is SGHTA and CDR2 is FQGTGA. CDR3 length equals 13 residues. CDR3 sequence (DNA): TGTGCCAGCAGCCCAGACTCTAACTATGGCTACACCTTC. Translating gives CASSPDSNYGYTF.

The V and J genes are TRBV11-2 and TRBJ1-4; 7 bases align to TRBD1. The CDR3 has 16 amino acids. J was trimmed by 2 bases and V by 3 bases; bases with no gene match: 6. Germline CDR1 reads SGHAT; CDR2 reads FQNNGV. CDR3 residues: CASSFTGDTTNEKLFF. The CDR3 DNA reads TGTGCCAGCAGCTTTACAGGGGATACGACTAATGAAAAACTGTTTTTT.

This clone turned up a few times. The rearrangement uses TRBV7-6 and TRBJ2-5; the D is unclear. The DNA end lines up better with TRBJ2-7; the J call may be wrong. The V gene's germline CDR1 is SGHVS and CDR2 FNYEAQ. The CDR3 loop spans 14 amino acids. The CDR3 DNA sequence: TGTGCCAGCAGCGTGAACGACGGAGCCTACGAGCAGTACTTC. It specifies CASSVNDGAYEQYF.

The CDR3 nucleotides are TGTGCCAGCAGTGGACTAGCGGGGGACGCAGATACGCAGTATTTT. The encoded protein is CASSGLAGDADTQYF. This chain joins TRBV6-5 and TRBJ2-3, with 13 bases matching TRBD2. V dropped 5 bases and J dropped 4; count of bases not matched to a gene: 3. The CDR3 runs 15 residues. Germline CDR1 and CDR2: MNHEY and SVGAGI.

The V and J genes are TRBV14 and TRBJ2-1; 8 nucleotides align to TRBD2. This CDR3 comprises 14 residues. V lost 4 bases to trimming and J lost 10 bases; unmatched junction nucleotides: 9. Germline CDR1 is SGHDN and CDR2 is FVKESK. The CDR3 sequence is CASSLGAGVGEQFF. Written as DNA, the CDR3 is TGTGCCAGCAGCCTCGGAGCGGGAGTTGGAGAGCAGTTCTTC. The whole variable domain, remainder taken from reference TRBV14 and TRBJ2-1, is EAGVTQFPSHSVIEKGQTVTLRCDPISGHDNLYWYRRVMGKEIKFLLHFVKESKQDESGMPNNRFLAERTGGTYSTLKVQPAELEDSGVYFCASSLGAGVGEQFFGPGTRLTVL.

This chain uses TRBV19 with TRBJ1-2, with D maybe TRBD1 (5 bases). Trimming took off 7 bases at V and 8 bases at J, with 20 bases between the two ends. Germline CDR1 and CDR2: LNHDA and SQIVND (reference sequence). The CDR3 length is 14 residues. The CDR3 sequence is CASTQTAPIYGYTF. The CDR3 DNA follows: TGTGCCAGTACCCAGACAGCTCCGATCTACGGCTACACCTTC.

A few counts support this clone. The chain is built from TRBV7-9 and TRBJ2-7; 8 bases are a match to TRBD2. Trimming cost V 1 base and J 0 bases; bases outside gene matches: 5. Looked up from germline, CDR1 is SEHNR and CDR2 is FQNEAQ (reference sequence). The CDR3 spans 16 residues. This CDR3 reads CASSLVLREDSYEQYF. In nucleotides, the CDR3 is TGTGCCAGCAGCTTAGTATTGCGGGAGGACTCCTACGAGCAGTACTTC.

The genes are TRBV4-1 and TRBJ1-6; D is unclear. This CDR3 spans 14 amino acids. Per germline, CDR1 MGHRA and CDR2 YSYEKL. V shed 1 base and J shed 8 bases, with 9 bases lying between them. CDR3 loop: CASSQGLADSPLHF. For the CDR3, the DNA is TGCGCCAGCAGCCAAGGGTTGGCTGATTCACCCCTCCACTTT.

V usage is TRBV4-1 and J usage is TRBJ2-2; D gene unclear. This CDR3 spans 12 amino acids. The V and J ends lost 6 bases and 4 bases respectively, with 6 bases between them. Germline values: CDR1 MGHRA, CDR2 YSYEKL. The CDR3 region is CASRYSTGELFF. CDR3 DNA: TGCGCCAGCAGATACAGCACCGGGGAGCTGTTTTTT.

This chain connects TRBV13 to TRBJ2-2; 13 nucleotides align to TRBD2. Germline CDR1 reads PRHDT; CDR2 reads FYEKMQ (reference sequence). The CDR3 has 16 residues. V shed 0 bases and J 6 bases; nucleotides not matched to a gene: 1. The CDR3 nucleotides read TGTGCCAGCAGCTTAGGACTAGCGGGAGGGGCCGGGGAGCTGTTTTTT. Translating gives CASSLGLAGGAGELFF.